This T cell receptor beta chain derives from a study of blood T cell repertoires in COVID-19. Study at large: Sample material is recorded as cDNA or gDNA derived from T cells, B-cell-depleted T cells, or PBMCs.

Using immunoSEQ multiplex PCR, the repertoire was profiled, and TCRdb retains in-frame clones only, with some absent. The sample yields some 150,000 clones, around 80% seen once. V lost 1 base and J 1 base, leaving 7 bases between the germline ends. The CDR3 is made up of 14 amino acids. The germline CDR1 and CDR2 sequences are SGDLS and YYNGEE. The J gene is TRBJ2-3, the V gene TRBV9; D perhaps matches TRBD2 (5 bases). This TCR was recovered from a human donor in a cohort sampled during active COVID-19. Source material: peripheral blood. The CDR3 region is CASSVLGGTDTQYF. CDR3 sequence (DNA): TGTGCCAGCAGCGTACTCGGGGGCACAGATACGCAGTATTTT. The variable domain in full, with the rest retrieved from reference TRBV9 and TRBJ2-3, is DSGVTQTPKHLITATGQRVTLRCSPRSGDLSVYWYQQSLDQGLQFLIQYYNGEERAKGNILERFSAQQFPDLHSELNLSSLELGDSALYFCASSVLGGTDTQYFGPGTRLTVL.